This note documents a single TCR beta chain sequence. Its antigen is still unknown. V lost 6 bases to trimming and J lost 0 bases, with 15 bases between them. CDR3 size: 14 residues. Per the germline V gene, CDR1 is DFQATT and CDR2 is SNEGSKA (reference sequence). This entry comes from a study of T-cell memory formation after mild COVID-19. Whole-study context: Largely donor-specific sequence clusters came from a couple of donors.

5'RACE primed at constant segments yielded TCR alpha and TCR beta cDNA libraries bearing sample barcodes and UMIs. Each CDR3 protein is one row after TCRdb ran MiXCR on the 5' RACE reads. The sample holds under 550,000 distinct CDR3 sequences, about 20% seen once. Study-level points and caveats: Later expanders leaned CD4+, whereas day 15 to 85 contracting clones were balanced CD4/CD8. SARS-CoV-2 specificity was not confirmed for second-wave clones peaking on day 37.

The receptor was derived from an adult woman who had mild COVID-19 (a few samples of this study predate the infection). Cell type and time point are not known. The specimen was PBMCs or a T cell subset sorted from them (not recorded which). The chain recombines TRBV20-1 with TRBJ2-7, with TRBD1 as a possible D gene (5 bases). This chain's CDR3 is CSAEGHRSSYEQYF. CDR3 DNA: TGCAGTGCAGAAGGACACAGGAGCTCCTACGAGCAGTACTTC.